These 25 T cell receptor beta chains share one sample of origin, sequenced in a study of beta chain features in type 1 diabetes. Expressed TCRB transcripts were sequenced, since all the RNA that had been isolated was reverse transcribed. The table came from immunoSEQ multiplex PCR; TCRdb's copy has only in-frame clones and leaves some out. Counted here are 860,000 or so clones, roughly 15% occurring once; the ten biggest clones make up about 0.025%. What was sequenced was naive CD4+ T cells from blood. These receptors were collected from a woman aged 18-30 years in good health.

The chain employs TRBV7-9 and TRBJ2-3; 9 positions match TRBD1. This CDR3 contains 16 residues. Germline values: CDR1 SEHNR, CDR2 FQNEAQ (reference sequence). With 1 base clipped from V and 2 bases from J, the junction kept 4 bases outside the gene matches. The CDR3 nucleotides read TGTGCCAGCAGCTTAGGACAGGGGGACTACACAGATACGCAGTATTTT. Encoded protein: CASSLGQGDYTDTQYF.

This CDR3 is CASSLVRWNTGELFF. The CDR3 coding sequence is TGTGCCAGCAGCTTAGTAAGGTGGAACACCGGGGAGCTGTTTTTT. The J gene is TRBJ2-2, the V gene TRBV7-8; D remains unclear. The germline CDR1 and CDR2 sequences are SGHVS and FQNEAQ. This CDR3 has 15 amino acids. Deletions cut 1 base from V and 1 base from J, with 7 bases between.

The chain employs TRBV7-9 and TRBJ2-5; D may be TRBD1 (6 bases). Germline CDR1 and CDR2: SEHNR and FQNEAQ (reference sequence). This CDR3 comprises 14 residues. V shed 4 bases and J shed 1 base, with 10 bases lying between them. This CDR3 reads CASSSIQGQETQYF. For the CDR3, the DNA is TGTGCCAGCAGCTCCATACAGGGCCAAGAGACCCAGTACTTC.

This chain links TRBV15 with TRBJ2-1; TRBD1 matches at 8 bases. The ends lost 4 bases at V and 4 bases at J; junction bases unmatched: 9. This CDR3 contains 16 residues. Germline V gene data show CDR1 as LNHNV and CDR2 as YYDKDF (reference sequence). The CDR3 protein is CATSKAFRGQYNEQFF. The DNA of the CDR3 is TGTGCCACCAGCAAAGCGTTCAGGGGGCAGTACAATGAGCAGTTCTTC.

This clone was counted between two and nine times. The rearrangement uses TRBV28 and TRBJ2-5; D perhaps matches TRBD2 (7 bases). The CDR3 consists of 16 residues. The germline V gene has CDR1 MDHEN and CDR2 SYDVKM. Trimming pared 3 bases from V and 5 bases from J, leaving 19 bases between. The CDR3 loop is CASSFTWTEGGETQYF. For the CDR3, the DNA is TGTGCCAGCAGTTTTACCTGGACTGAGGGGGGGGAGACCCAGTACTTC. The complete variable domain, with remaining parts taken from reference TRBV28 and TRBJ2-5, reads DVKVTQSSRYLVKRTGEKVFLECVQDMDHENMFWYRQDPGLGLRLIYFSYDVKMKEKGDIPEGYSVSREKKERFSLILESASTNQTSMYLCASSFTWTEGGETQYFGPGTRLLVL.

This clone has more than one count but fewer than ten. The chain recombines TRBV4-3 with TRBJ2-7; D is perhaps TRBD1 or TRBD2 (5 bases each). Deletions cut 0 bases from V and 0 bases from J, with 15 bases between. CDR1 and CDR2 (germline): LGHNA, YSLEER. This CDR3 contains 17 residues. CDR3 sequence reads: CASSQDTLGTSSYEQYF. For the CDR3, the DNA is TGCGCCAGCAGCCAAGATACTTTAGGGACCAGCTCCTACGAGCAGTACTTC.

The chain joins TRBV10-3 to TRBJ2-3, with 7 bases that match TRBD1. Trimming at V came to 8 bases and at J to 0 bases, leaving 5 bases not matched to a gene. Germline assignment: CDR1 ENHRY and CDR2 SYGVKD. The CDR3 is 14 residues long. CDR3: CAIGGQPSTDTQYF. The CDR3 coding sequence is TGTGCCATCGGGGGACAGCCGAGCACAGATACGCAGTATTTT.

V usage is TRBV18 and J usage is TRBJ2-2, with D hard to call. V lost 5 bases and J 0 bases, leaving 13 bases between the germline ends. CDR1 is KGHSH and CDR2 is LQKENI in the germline V gene. The CDR3 loop spans 16 amino acids. This CDR3 reads CASSVVRGSNTGELFF. In DNA, the CDR3 is TGTGCCAGCTCAGTCGTTCGTGGATCGAACACCGGGGAGCTGTTTTTT.

This clone has a handful of counts. The DNA of the CDR3 is TGTGCCAGCAGTTTATTCGGACTAGCGGGAGTCAAGTTCTTC. This gives the protein CASSLFGLAGVKFF. The genes are TRBV28 and TRBJ2-1; the match to TRBD2 covers 13 bases. Germline V gene data show CDR1 as MDHEN and CDR2 as SYDVKM. The junction had 5 bases not matched to a gene; V was cut back by 1 base and J by 14 bases. The CDR3 has 14 residues.

The sample holds a few counts of this clone. The rearrangement uses TRBV6-5 and TRBJ2-1; D is ambiguous. Germline lookup yields CDR1 MNHEY and CDR2 SVGAGI. The CDR3 loop spans 13 amino acids. V lost 5 bases to trimming and J lost 6 bases, with 11 bases between them. The CDR3 reads CASSPGRPNEQFF. The CDR3 coding sequence is TGTGCCAGCAGTCCCGGACGGCCCAATGAGCAGTTCTTC.

V usage is TRBV7-9 and J usage is TRBJ2-1; 8 bases are shared with TRBD2. The CDR3 sequence is 15 residues long. Germline loops: CDR1 SEHNR, CDR2 FQNEAQ (reference sequence). V lost 4 bases, J lost 6 bases, and 8 bases stayed unmatched. The CDR3 is CASSSSPGLVNEQFF. The CDR3, as DNA: TGTGCCAGCAGCTCTAGCCCGGGACTAGTCAATGAGCAGTTCTTC.

This rearrangement joins TRBV6-6 to TRBJ2-7; tentatively, D is TRBD1 or TRBD2 (6 bases each). Germline V gives CDR1 MNHNY, CDR2 SVGAGI (reference sequence). The CDR3 is made up of 14 amino acids. The germline V and J ends were trimmed by 2 bases and 4 bases, with 12 bases remaining between them. The DNA for the CDR3 is TGTGCCAGCAGTTACGGGGGGCCCGAGTACGAGCAGTACTTC. Translating it yields CASSYGGPEYEQYF.

This clone was observed a few times. This rearrangement joins TRBV7-2 to TRBJ2-3; 8 bases agree with TRBD2. This CDR3 region has 16 residues. Unmatched junction bases numbered 12, after V lost 6 bases and J lost 4 bases. Germline CDR1 and CDR2: SGHTA and FQGNSA. CDR3 DNA sequence: TGTGCCAGCAGAGAAACTAGCGGATCGGCAGCAGATACGCAGTATTTT. Its protein is CASRETSGSAADTQYF.

This clone was seen only a few times. The rearrangement links TRBV7-9 to TRBJ1-2; TRBD1 aligns across 7 bases. This CDR3 contains 14 residues. Trimming cost V 3 bases and J 13 bases; bases outside gene matches: 14. Germline lookup yields CDR1 SEHNR and CDR2 FQNEAQ (reference sequence). Here the CDR3 reads CASSLGQSAAPSTF. Here the CDR3 DNA reads TGTGCCAGCAGCTTGGGACAGTCCGCAGCACCCAGCACCTTC.

The chain uses TRBV11-2 and TRBJ2-7; TRBD1 matches at 8 bases. This CDR3 comprises 15 residues. CDR1 SGHAT and CDR2 FQNNGV come from the germline V gene. J lost 0 bases, V lost 1 base, and 2 bases had no gene match. The DNA of the CDR3 is TGTGCCAGCAGCTTAGTACAGGGGGGCTCCTACGAGCAGTACTTC. Translated, it gives CASSLVQGGSYEQYF.

This clone appeared a single time. Other DNA sequences from this sample encode an identical CDR3 as well. The V gene is TRBV28, the J gene TRBJ1-2, with D maybe TRBD1 (5 bases). The CDR3 contains 14 residues. The germline V gene encodes CDR1 MDHEN and CDR2 SYDVKM. V was pared by 2 bases and J by 0 bases, with 7 bases between. The CDR3 protein is CASSLRGPNYGYTF. CDR3 DNA: TGTGCCAGCAGTTTAAGGGGCCCTAACTATGGCTACACCTTC.

This chain uses TRBV23-1 with TRBJ2-7; maybe TRBD2 (5 bases). TRBV23-1 falls under the ORF class, with uncertain function. The CDR3 totals 16 residues. Trimming cost V 4 bases and J 4 bases, with 20 bases left between them. CDR3 amino acids: CASSRRDFKRLYEQYF. In nucleotides, the CDR3 is TGCGCCAGCAGTCGACGGGATTTCAAAAGGTTGTACGAGCAGTACTTC.

The chain carries TRBV10-3 and TRBJ2-5; D unresolved. This CDR3 comprises 13 residues. V was clipped by 2 bases and J by 3 bases, with 7 bases between them. Germline V lookup: CDR1 ENHRY, CDR2 SYGVKD. The CDR3 DNA reads as TGTGCCATCAGTGAGAACTTTAAAGAGACCCAGTACTTC. It specifies CAISENFKETQYF.

This clone was detected only a few times. This sequence joins TRBV27 and TRBJ2-7; D unresolved. Germline lookup yields CDR1 MNHEY and CDR2 SMNVEV (reference sequence). This CDR3 has 11 residues. Trimming left V 11 bases short and J 2 bases short, with 10 bases between. CDR3 coding DNA: TGTGCCTTTTATTCAACCTACGAGCAGTACTTC. This encodes CAFYSTYEQYF.

There are a few counts of this clone. The CDR3 region is CASSETGYQHYGYTF. The CDR3 bases are TGTGCCAGCAGCGAGACAGGATACCAACACTATGGCTACACCTTC. The rearrangement uses TRBV2 and TRBJ1-2, with D maybe TRBD1 (6 bases). Germline V gene lookup returns CDR1 SNHLY and CDR2 FYNNEI. Trimming removed 6 bases at V and 3 bases at J, with 17 bases between. The CDR3 contains 15 residues.

This clone was seen more than once but under ten times. V and J are TRBV2 and TRBJ1-2; D is undetermined. Germline V gene data show CDR1 as SNHLY and CDR2 as FYNNEI. The CDR3 has 14 amino acids. Trimming took off 0 bases at V and 5 bases at J, with 10 bases between the two ends. The CDR3 DNA sequence: TGTGCCAGCAGTGAAGCGGAGGAGGTTTATGGCTACACCTTC. Translated: CASSEAEEVYGYTF.

The J gene is TRBJ2-7, the V gene TRBV15; TRBD2 agrees at 13 bases. Germline-derived CDR1 and CDR2 are LNHNV and YYDKDF (reference sequence). V shed 5 bases and J 8 bases; nucleotides not matched to a gene: 9. CDR3 length: 15 residues. The CDR3 here is CATSVRTSGSSKQYF. The CDR3 DNA reads TGTGCCACCAGCGTTCGGACTAGCGGGAGTTCTAAGCAGTACTTC.

The chain links TRBV18 to TRBJ2-3; no clear D. Trimming cost V 8 bases and J 3 bases, with 12 bases left between them. The CDR3 contains 13 residues. CDR1 and CDR2 (germline): KGHSH, LQKENI. Written as DNA, the CDR3 is TGTGCCAGCCTTTTCGGTGTTACAGATACGCAGTATTTT. Its protein product is CASLFGVTDTQYF.

V gene TRBV28 combines with J gene TRBJ1-2; possibly TRBD1 for D (6 bases). The CDR3 extends over 15 amino acids. Deletions cut 7 bases from V and 4 bases from J, with 19 bases between. The germline CDR1 and CDR2 sequences are MDHEN and SYDVKM. The CDR3 coding sequence is TGTGCCAGCACCCGACGGGACACACATGGCTATGGCTACACCTTC. This codes for CASTRRDTHGYGYTF.

CDR3 nucleotide sequence: TGTGCCAGCAGCCCGACCGGGACTAGCGGGACCACAGATACGCAGTATTTT. Its translation is CASSPTGTSGTTDTQYF. This chain uses TRBV7-9 with TRBJ2-3; 13 nucleotides align to TRBD2. The CDR3 consists of 17 residues. V shed 5 bases, J shed 2 bases, and the junction held 7 bases outside the gene matches. Looked up from germline, CDR1 is SEHNR and CDR2 is FQNEAQ (reference sequence).